Below, 7 T cell receptor beta chains from the same sample are listed, as sequenced in a study of cytomegalovirus exposure and HLA in healthy donors. 13 Jbeta primers and 60 Vbeta primers were used for the PCR. TCRdb's table, derived via immunoSEQ multiplex PCR, lists solely in-frame clones and lacks some. This sample has some 100,000 clones; around 76% occur once, and the top ten carry approximately 3.6%. Sample: PBMCs. The receptors here all came from a woman between 50 and 59 years old in good health and CMV-seropositive.

The V gene is TRBV30, the J gene TRBJ2-5, with 10 bases lining up with TRBD2. CDR3 size: 13 residues. V lost 4 bases to trimming and J lost 1 base; unmatched junction nucleotides: 0. Germline V lookup: CDR1 GTSNPN, CDR2 SVGIG (reference sequence). This chain's CDR3 is CAWTSGGQETQYF. DNA for the CDR3: TGTGCCTGGACTAGCGGGGGCCAAGAGACCCAGTACTTC. The entire variable domain, with the rest obtained from reference TRBV30 and TRBJ2-5, is as follows: SQTIHQWPATLVQPVGSPLSLECTVEGTSNPNLYWYRQAAGRGLQLLFYSVGIGQISSEVPQNLSASRPQDRQFILSSKKLLLSDSGFYLCAWTSGGQETQYFGPGTRLLVL.

The rearrangement uses TRBV30 and TRBJ1-3, with D hard to call. V was shortened by 0 bases and J by 3 bases, with 6 bases between the two germline ends. The length of the CDR3 is 13 residues. The germline gives CDR1 GTSNPN, CDR2 SVGIG (reference sequence). The CDR3 bases are TGTGCCTGGAGTGTGGGCCGTGGAAACACCATATATTTT. This sequence encodes CAWSVGRGNTIYF.

This rearrangement joins TRBV6-5 to TRBJ1-3; TRBD1 might be the D (6 bases). Per the germline V gene, CDR1 is MNHEY and CDR2 is SVGAGI. The CDR3 sequence is 16 residues long. With 4 bases removed from V and 1 base from J, the gap between germline ends came to 14 bases. The CDR3 sequence: CASSSSRGRSGNTIYF. DNA of the CDR3: TGTGCCAGCAGTTCAAGCAGGGGCCGGTCTGGAAACACCATATATTTT.

CDR3 DNA sequence: TGTGCCACTCTCCTTAGCTCTGGAAACACCATATATTTT. Translated, it gives CATLLSSGNTIYF. The chain links TRBV10-3 to TRBJ1-3, with D unresolved. CDR1 and CDR2 (germline): ENHRY, SYGVKD. This CDR3 region has 13 residues. The V end was cut by 10 bases, the J end by 0 bases, with 10 bases between.

The chain carries TRBV10-3 and TRBJ2-1; the match to TRBD2 covers 10 bases. After removal of 8 bases from V and 7 bases from J, the junction contained 17 bases not matched to a gene. The CDR3 has 17 residues. Germline assignment: CDR1 ENHRY and CDR2 SYGVKD. The CDR3 sequence: CAIRLGTSDRGRNEQFF. The CDR3 DNA follows: TGTGCCATCCGCCTCGGGACTAGCGATCGGGGGAGGAATGAGCAGTTCTTC.

The chain recombines TRBV7-9 with TRBJ1-1; D is unresolved. This CDR3 comprises 13 residues. In germline, CDR1 is SEHNR, CDR2 FQNEAQ (reference sequence). Trimming shortened V by 1 base and J by 4 bases, and 7 bases separated the two germline ends. CDR3 DNA sequence: TGTGCCAGCAGCTTAGGTGGGCCCACTGAAGCTTTCTTT. Its translation: CASSLGGPTEAFF.

Regarding this clone: The junction differs from germline at one of its ends, possibly a read error. The chain is built from TRBV5-4 and TRBJ2-5, with D possibly TRBD1 on 7 matching bases. The CDR3 consists of 14 residues. Looked up from germline, CDR1 is SGHNT and CDR2 is YYREEE (reference sequence). In DNA form, the CDR3 reads TGTGCCAGCAGCCCCAGGGGGAGGCAAGAGGCCCAGTACTTC. It codes for CASSPRGRQEAQYF.